What follows are 14 T cell receptor beta chains derived from one specimen sequenced in a study of T-cell reconstitution after alpha-beta-depleted transplantation in children (dated by TCRdb to about 2016). The method behind the library was PCR. TCRdb shows the sequencer as Illumina HiSeq 2500. TCR library preparation used molecular barcoding, with unique molecular identifiers applied to normalize quantification of the TCRbeta repertoire. TCRdb reprocessed the public reads (quality trimming at Q25 with fastp, clone calling with MiXCR) and kept in-frame beta chains. Records with the same CDR3 protein are collapsed into one entry carrying the most frequent genes and DNA. In this sample the table shows 400,000 to 500,000 distinct CDR3 sequences, roughly 10% of which occur a single time. The top ten clones comprise over 4.5% of the sample. This specimen consisted of PBMCs from the stem cell graft donor, obtained from the stem cell graft. The receptors stem from a human donor who donated a stem cell graft to a child with acute myeloid leukemia.

The V gene is TRBV4-3, the J gene TRBJ2-3, with a tentative D call TRBD2 (5 bases). Germline V CDR1 and CDR2: LGHNA, YSLEER. Trimming removed 0 bases at V and 2 bases at J, with 12 bases between. The CDR3 loop spans 16 amino acids. As DNA, the CDR3 is TGCGCCAGCAGCCAAGAATCTAGCAAGTACACAGATACGCAGTATTTT. Translated, it gives CASSQESSKYTDTQYF.

The J gene is TRBJ2-1, the V gene TRBV4-1; D call uncertain. The CDR3 is 16 residues long. The V gene's germline CDR1 is MGHRA and CDR2 YSYEKL. The ends were cut back, 2 bases at V and 3 bases at J, with 14 bases in the middle. The DNA for the CDR3 is TGCGCCAGCAGCCAATCCCTGAGACGGTACTACAATGAGCAGTTCTTC. Residues: CASSQSLRRYYNEQFF.

This chain's CDR3 is CASKRDEETQYF. The CDR3, as DNA: TGCGCCAGCAAGAGGGACGAAGAGACCCAGTACTTC. The V gene is TRBV5-1, the J gene TRBJ2-5, with D possibly being TRBD1 or TRBD2 (5 bases each). Trimming left V 6 bases short and J 3 bases short, with 9 bases between. The CDR3 is 12 residues long. CDR1 and CDR2 from the germline V gene are SGHRS and YFSETQ.

In its sample, this clonotype was seen a few times. The V gene is TRBV3-1, the J gene TRBJ2-4; D may be TRBD2 (6 bases). This CDR3 contains 14 residues. CDR1 LGHDT and CDR2 YNNKEL come from the germline V gene (reference sequence). V lost 2 bases and J lost 5, with 10 bases in between. CDR3 nucleotides: TGTGCCAGCAGCCAACGGGGGATGGAAAACATTCAGTACTTC. Translated: CASSQRGMENIQYF.

The rearrangement joins TRBV2 to TRBJ2-1; 10 bases align to TRBD2. The germline V gene encodes CDR1 SNHLY and CDR2 FYNNEI. This CDR3 has 15 amino acids. The J segment lost 10 bases and the V segment lost 3 bases, leaving 9 bases of the junction unmatched. The CDR3 reads CASSDGLAGELEQFF. CDR3 DNA sequence: TGTGCCAGCAGTGACGGTCTAGCGGGAGAGTTGGAGCAGTTCTTC.

The chain carries TRBV21-1 and TRBJ2-1. TRBV21-1 is recorded as a pseudogene. The CDR3 loop spans 18 amino acids. CDR3 DNA: TGTGCCAGCACCCAAGTGTGGGCATTCTGTAGCTCCTACAATGAGCAGTTCTTC. It encodes CASTQVWAFCSSYNEQFF.

This clonotype was seen repeatedly, ten times or more. The J gene is TRBJ1-4, the V gene TRBV10-3; D is unresolved. Germline lookup yields CDR1 ENHRY and CDR2 SYGVKD. CDR3 length: 14 residues. Trimming left V 6 bases short and J 0 bases short, with 8 bases between. CDR3 amino acids: CAISGTATNEKLFF. The CDR3 coding sequence is TGTGCCATCAGCGGCACAGCAACTAATGAAAAACTGTTTTTT.

This clonotype turned up a few times. At one end, the junction sequence differs from germline, possibly due to a read error. This sequence joins TRBV20-1 and TRBJ2-5, with 7 bases matching TRBD1. This CDR3 has 12 amino acids. Germline-derived CDR1 and CDR2 are DFQATT and SNEGSKA (reference sequence). The CDR3 bases are TGCAGTGCTGGGACAGCCCAAGAGGCCCAGTACTTC. This translates into CSAGTAQEAQYF.

The chain uses TRBV7-2 and TRBJ2-2; D is ambiguous. The CDR3 consists of 13 residues. V dropped 5 bases and J dropped 0 bases, with 4 bases sitting between them. Germline lookup yields CDR1 SGHTA and CDR2 FQGNSA. The CDR3 nucleotides are TGTGCCAGCAGCATCCCGAACACCGGGGAGCTGTTTTTT. Amino acids: CASSIPNTGELFF.

V usage is TRBV6-2 or TRBV6-3 and J usage is TRBJ1-5; D gene uncertain. Per the germline V gene, CDR1 is MNHEY and CDR2 is SVGEGT. CDR3 length: 13 residues. Trimming shortened V by 0 bases and J by 7 bases, and 7 bases separated the two germline ends. The CDR3 reads CASSYSSEQPQHF. The CDR3 DNA is TGTGCCAGCAGTTACTCTTCAGAGCAGCCCCAGCATTTT.

This clonotype was seen repeatedly, ten times or more. The chain uses TRBV6-2 or TRBV6-3 and TRBJ2-3; 10 bases are shared with TRBD2. The CDR3 loop spans 16 amino acids. V lost 4 bases and J lost 6; bases outside the gene matches: 10. Germline values: CDR1 MNHEY, CDR2 SVGEGT. CDR3 loop: CASSLPSGSREDTQYF. CDR3 coding DNA: TGTGCCAGCAGTTTGCCTAGCGGGAGTCGGGAGGATACGCAGTATTTT.

The chain employs TRBV6-1 and TRBJ1-3; D is unclear. Germline lookup yields CDR1 MNHNS and CDR2 SASEGT. Trimming cost V 6 bases and J 0 bases, with 18 bases left between them. CDR3 length equals 17 residues. DNA of the CDR3: TGTGCCAGCAGGGAATCAGTGGCGGACTACTCTGGAAACACCATATATTTT. Translated, it gives CASRESVADYSGNTIYF.

The V gene is TRBV6-2 or TRBV6-3, the J gene TRBJ2-7, with D tentatively TRBD2 (5 bases). This CDR3 is 13 amino acids long. Germline CDR1 MNHEY, CDR2 SVGEGT. Trimming removed 2 bases from V and 7 bases from J, with 12 bases in between. The CDR3 DNA reads TGTGCCAGCAGTTACCCCGTCTCGGGGGAGCAGTACGTC. Amino acids: CASSYPVSGEQYV.

This clonotype was counted many times. The V and J genes are TRBV10-3 and TRBJ1-4; possibly TRBD1 for D (5 bases). CDR1 and CDR2 (germline): ENHRY, SYGVKD. V was trimmed by 3 bases and J by 7 bases, leaving 21 bases between them. The CDR3 consists of 17 residues. Here the CDR3 reads CAISDFGKQGVGEKLFF. CDR3 in DNA: TGTGCCATCAGTGATTTTGGGAAGCAGGGAGTGGGTGAAAAACTGTTTTTT.